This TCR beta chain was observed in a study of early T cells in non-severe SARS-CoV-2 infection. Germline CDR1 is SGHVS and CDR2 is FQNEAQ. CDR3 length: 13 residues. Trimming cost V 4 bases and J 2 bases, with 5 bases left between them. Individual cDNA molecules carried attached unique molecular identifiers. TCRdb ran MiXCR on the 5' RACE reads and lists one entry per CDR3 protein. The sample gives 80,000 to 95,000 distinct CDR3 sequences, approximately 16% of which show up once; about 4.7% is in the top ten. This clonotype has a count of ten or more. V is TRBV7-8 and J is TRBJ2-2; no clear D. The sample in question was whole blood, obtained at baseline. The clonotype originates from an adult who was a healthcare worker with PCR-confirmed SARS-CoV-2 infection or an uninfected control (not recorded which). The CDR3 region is CASSSLNTGELFF. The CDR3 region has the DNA TGTGCCAGCAGCTCACTCAACACCGGGGAGCTGTTTTTT.